Following are 31 T cell receptor beta chains from one sample sequenced in a study of human T cells and chemical hapten exposure. TCRdb used MiXCR to reprocess the RACE reads, holding one entry per CDR3 protein. The sample includes 96,000 or so distinct CDR3 sequences, 7% to 10% of them seen just once. The time point was: patch test 2, 6 weeks after DPC sensitization. Treatment: therapeutic diphenylcyclopropenone sensitization with weekly scalp DPC. Sequenced material: whole blood, taken in connection with sensitization to the hapten diphenylcyclopropenone (DPC). These receptors came from a woman aged 35 to 49 with alopecia areata. Some clones in this sample may be carry-over from other donors' samples.

This clonotype was observed at least ten times. This sequence joins TRBV2 and TRBJ1-4; weak D call: TRBD1 (5 bases). The V gene's germline CDR1 is SNHLY and CDR2 FYNNEI. This CDR3 contains 15 residues. V dropped 0 bases and J dropped 4 bases, with 9 bases sitting between them. CDR3 sequence: CASSEAGLSNEKLFF. Written as DNA, the CDR3 is TGTGCCAGCAGTGAAGCGGGACTGAGTAATGAAAAACTGTTTTTT.

V and J are TRBV12-3 or TRBV12-4 and TRBJ1-5; a weak D match, TRBD1 (5 bases). CDR3 size: 17 residues. Trimming removed 3 bases from V and 0 bases from J, with 15 bases in between. The CDR3 spells CASSFGTRIYSNQPQHF. CDR3 sequence (DNA): TGTGCCAGCAGTTTTGGGACGCGAATTTATAGCAATCAGCCCCAGCATTTT.

This clonotype was detected only a few times. V is TRBV7-9 and J is TRBJ2-1, with 7 nucleotides matching TRBD2. Per germline, CDR1 SEHNR and CDR2 FQNEAQ (reference sequence). J was trimmed by 8 bases and V by 5 bases; bases with no gene match: 12. This CDR3 region has 15 residues. In nucleotides, the CDR3 is TGTGCCAGCAGCCTCGGACTAGTCCGATCCGATGAGCAGTTCTTC. Protein product: CASSLGLVRSDEQFF.

This clonotype was observed a few times. The chain carries TRBV25-1 and TRBJ2-5; a weak D match, TRBD1 (5 bases). There are 14 residues in the CDR3. Germline lookup yields CDR1 MGHDK and CDR2 SYGVNS. Trimming removed 2 bases at V and 5 bases at J, with 12 bases between. In nucleotides, the CDR3 is TGTGCCAGCAGTGAACCCCCAGGGCGGGAGACCCAGTACTTC. Its protein is CASSEPPGRETQYF.

V and J are TRBV29-1 and TRBJ2-3; D is ambiguous. Germline values: CDR1 SQVTM, CDR2 ANQGSEA. The CDR3 spans 12 residues. V lost 8 bases to trimming and J lost 1 base, with 10 bases between them. The CDR3 nucleotides read TGCAGCTGCGGACCGGGCACAGATACGCAGTATTTT. Translation: CSCGPGTDTQYF.

The chain uses TRBV20-1 and TRBJ1-2, with D perhaps matching TRBD1 (6 bases). The CDR3 is 14 residues long. Trimming stripped 5 bases from V and 4 bases from J, with 17 bases between. The germline V gene encodes CDR1 DFQATT and CDR2 SNEGSKA (reference sequence). CDR3 in amino acids: CSAAGTLPLYGYTF. The CDR3 DNA reads TGCAGTGCTGCCGGGACACTCCCGCTCTATGGCTACACCTTC.

The V call is TRBV4-3, the J call TRBJ1-4, with 10 nucleotides matching TRBD1. V gave up 1 base and J gave up 5 bases; unmatched junction bases: 10. CDR3 size: 18 residues. From germline, CDR1 is LGHNA and CDR2 YSLEER. CDR3 sequence: CASSQVRVEDRGNEKLFF. DNA of the CDR3: TGCGCCAGCAGCCAAGTACGGGTGGAGGACAGGGGGAATGAAAAACTGTTTTTT.

This clonotype was seen only a few times. Written as DNA, the CDR3 is TGTGCCAGCAGCCTAGGTAGGGCTGGGGGCAATCAGCCCCAGCATTTT. This encodes CASSLGRAGGNQPQHF. The chain couples TRBV28 to TRBJ1-5, with unresolved D. CDR1 and CDR2 (germline): MDHEN, SYDVKM. Between the trimmed V and J ends, which lost 6 bases and 2 bases, there was a span of 17 bases. This CDR3 has 16 residues.

In its sample, this clonotype was seen a few times. V and J are TRBV5-1 and TRBJ2-5, with 9 nucleotides matching TRBD2. CDR1 and CDR2 from the germline V gene are SGHRS and YFSETQ. This CDR3 is 13 amino acids long. Germline trimming cut 4 bases from V and 5 bases from J; bases unmatched to any gene: 3. DNA for the CDR3: TGCGCCAGCAGCAGGACTAGCGTCGAGACCCAGTACTTC. The encoded protein is CASSRTSVETQYF.

This clonotype has at least ten counts. The V and J genes are TRBV5-1 and TRBJ2-2; D call uncertain. V was clipped by 5 bases and J by 0 bases, with 14 bases between them. Germline V gives CDR1 SGHRS, CDR2 YFSETQ. This CDR3 contains 16 residues. The CDR3 bases are TGCGCCAGCAGACCCCTGGGCGCTACGAACACCGGGGAGCTGTTTTTT. This gives the protein CASRPLGATNTGELFF.

In this sample, this clonotype turned up a few times. This rearrangement joins TRBV5-4 to TRBJ1-2, with 7 bases aligning to TRBD1. Trimming at V came to 4 bases and at J to 3 bases, leaving 9 bases not matched to a gene. CDR3 size: 15 residues. CDR1 is SGHNT, CDR2 YYREEE, per germline (reference sequence). The CDR3 bases are TGTGCCAGCAGCCGACAGGGCAGGATGGACTATGGCTACACCTTC. Its protein product is CASSRQGRMDYGYTF.

This chain links TRBV2 with TRBJ2-7, with 10 bases that match TRBD1. The CDR3 covers 14 residues. V was clipped by 4 bases and J by 3 bases; unmatched bases: 3. CDR1 is SNHLY, CDR2 FYNNEI, per germline. CDR3 loop: CASSVGQGNYEQYF. The CDR3 DNA sequence: TGTGCCAGCAGTGTGGGACAGGGGAACTACGAGCAGTACTTC.

Ten or more counts support this clonotype. The chain recombines TRBV29-1 with TRBJ1-1, with D uncertain. The CDR3 sequence is 13 residues long. The germline gives CDR1 SQVTM, CDR2 ANQGSEA. V gave up 0 bases and J gave up 11 bases, with 16 bases separating them. This CDR3 is CSVEDALDLGAFF. The CDR3 coding sequence is TGCAGCGTTGAAGACGCTCTGGACTTAGGCGCTTTCTTT.

This clonotype was detected a few times. This chain uses TRBV30 with TRBJ2-1, with TRBD2 identical over 12 bases. With 2 bases clipped from V and 4 bases from J, the junction kept 3 bases outside the gene matches. There are 15 residues in the CDR3. Germline CDR1 reads GTSNPN; CDR2 reads SVGIG (reference sequence). CDR3 bases: TGTGCCTGGAGTCCGACTAGCGGGAGATACAATGAGCAGTTCTTC. Translation: CAWSPTSGRYNEQFF.

The rearrangement links TRBV28 to TRBJ1-1; D possibly corresponds to TRBD1 (5 bases). CDR1 and CDR2 from the germline V gene are MDHEN and SYDVKM. V lost 7 bases and J 1 base, leaving 16 bases between the germline ends. This CDR3 spans 15 amino acids. For the CDR3, the DNA is TGTGCCAGCACCCCTGGGGGGACCTGGAACACTGAAGCTTTCTTT. Translating it yields CASTPGGTWNTEAFF.

This clonotype was found a few times. This sequence joins TRBV11-2 and TRBJ2-4, with D possibly TRBD1 on 6 matching bases. Germline V lookup: CDR1 SGHAT, CDR2 FQNNGV. The V gene lost 4 bases and the J gene lost 7 bases, with 8 bases spanning the gap. CDR3 length: 12 residues. The CDR3 DNA reads as TGTGCCAGCAGCTCCGACAGGAACATTCAGTACTTC. Translated: CASSSDRNIQYF.

This clonotype was found many times. The chain links TRBV4-2 to TRBJ2-7, with D tentatively TRBD1 (5 bases). CDR1 is LGHNA, CDR2 YNFKEQ, per germline. This CDR3 has 17 amino acids. V was clipped by 0 bases and J by 3 bases, with 18 bases between them. The CDR3 sequence: CASSQDSGARPLYEQYF. CDR3 in DNA: TGTGCCAGCAGCCAAGATAGTGGGGCCCGGCCCCTCTACGAGCAGTACTTC.

The chain links TRBV28 to TRBJ2-7, with TRBD2 matching over 9 bases. The V and J ends lost 6 bases and 3 bases, in that order; junction bases with no gene match: 9. Germline lookup yields CDR1 MDHEN and CDR2 SYDVKM. CDR3 length: 15 amino acids. The CDR3 here is CASRRAWTSDYEQYF. The CDR3 nucleotides read TGTGCCAGCAGGAGAGCTTGGACTAGCGACTACGAGCAGTACTTC.

The chain employs TRBV29-1 and TRBJ1-5; 8 nucleotides agree with TRBD1. Germline CDR1 is SQVTM and CDR2 is ANQGSEA. This CDR3 is 13 amino acids long. CDR3 DNA: TGCAGAAACCCGGGACAGGCGTATCAGCCCCAGCATTTT. It yields the protein CRNPGQAYQPQHF.

The chain couples TRBV18 to TRBJ1-1; TRBD1 might be the D (5 bases). Trimming shortened V by 3 bases and J by 0 bases, and 11 bases separated the two germline ends. The germline V gene has CDR1 KGHSH and CDR2 LQKENI. The CDR3 has 15 residues. CDR3 sequence: CASSPGAGLNTEAFF. CDR3 DNA: TGTGCCAGCTCACCCGGAGCAGGGCTGAACACTGAAGCTTTCTTT.

This clonotype was detected many times. The chain couples TRBV18 to TRBJ2-2, with 8 bases lining up with TRBD2. Germline CDR1 and CDR2: KGHSH and LQKENI. The CDR3 totals 16 residues. With V trimmed by 1 base and J by 1 base, 2 bases remained unmatched. CDR3 amino acids: CASSPLTSGNTGELFF. In nucleotides, the CDR3 is TGTGCCAGCTCACCACTCACTAGCGGGAACACCGGGGAGCTGTTTTTT.

The chain carries TRBV6-5 and TRBJ2-2; D is unresolved. Trimming left V 6 bases short and J 4 bases short, with 9 bases between. The CDR3 contains 13 residues. Germline CDR1 reads MNHEY; CDR2 reads SVGAGI. This chain's CDR3 is CASSRAPTGELFF. The CDR3 region has the DNA TGTGCCAGCAGCCGCGCCCCCACCGGGGAGCTGTTTTTT.

This clonotype was seen more than once but under ten times. This chain connects TRBV6-2 or TRBV6-3 to TRBJ2-3, with D maybe TRBD2 (6 bases). There are 14 residues in the CDR3. Trimming took 7 bases from V and 1 from J, leaving 12 bases between them. CDR1 and CDR2 from the germline V gene are MNHEY and SVGEGT. This CDR3 reads CASKAWRGTDTQYF. The CDR3 nucleotides read TGTGCCAGCAAGGCCTGGAGGGGCACAGATACGCAGTATTTT.

As for this clonotype: A junction end diverges from the germline sequence, so it may reflect a read error. V is TRBV29-1 and J is TRBJ2-3; 9 positions match TRBD2. The CDR3 covers 13 residues. From germline, CDR1 is SQVTM and CDR2 ANQGSEA. The CDR3 coding sequence is TGTAGCGTTGCCACCGGCGGGAGGGTCGTGCAGTATTTT. Protein: CSVATGGRVVQYF.

This clonotype was observed many times. The V and J genes are TRBV24-1 and TRBJ2-1; perhaps TRBD1 as D (6 bases). V was shortened by 9 bases and J by 1 base, with 12 bases between the two germline ends. This CDR3 comprises 14 residues. Germline-derived CDR1 and CDR2 are KGHDR and SFDVKD. CDR3 amino acids: CATATGTSYNEQFF. The CDR3 coding sequence is TGTGCCACCGCCACAGGGACATCCTACAATGAGCAGTTCTTC.

There are a few counts of this clonotype. With a much larger clone just one base away, this may be a read error. This sequence joins TRBV28 and TRBJ2-2; D unresolved. Trimming pared 0 bases from V and 1 base from J, leaving 3 bases between. CDR3 length: 14 amino acids. The germline V gene encodes CDR1 MDHEN and CDR2 SYDVKM. The CDR3: CASSLWGNTGELFF. CDR3 DNA sequence: TGTGCCAGCAGTTTATGGGGGAACACCGGGGAGCTGTTTTTT. Full variable domain (missing parts from reference TRBV28 and TRBJ2-2): DVKVTQSSRYLVKRTGEKVFLECVQDMDHENMFWYRQDPGLGLRLIYFSYDVKMKEKGDIPEGYSVSREKKERFSLILESASTNQTSMYLCASSLWGNTGELFFGEGSRLTVL.

This clonotype was detected only a few times. This chain connects TRBV28 to TRBJ2-5, with a tentative D call TRBD2 (6 bases). From germline, CDR1 is MDHEN and CDR2 SYDVKM. V was pared by 6 bases and J by 5 bases, with 16 bases between. The CDR3 length is 14 residues. Here the CDR3 reads CASSQGGMVETQYF. The CDR3 DNA sequence: TGTGCCAGCAGCCAAGGAGGGATGGTTGAGACCCAGTACTTC.

This clonotype was counted many times. The chain carries TRBV7-2 and TRBJ2-3; 8 bases are shared with TRBD2. The CDR3 loop spans 18 amino acids. Germline loops: CDR1 SGHTA, CDR2 FQGNSA. V lost 4 bases, J lost 3 bases, and 15 bases stayed unmatched. Here the CDR3 DNA reads TGTGCCAGCAGCTCCCTGGCGGGGGCGGGAGGAATGACAGATACGCAGTATTTT. Protein: CASSSLAGAGGMTDTQYF.

This clonotype has more than one count but fewer than ten. CDR3 coding DNA: TGTGCCAGCAGCCCATCAGCGAGGGAGTCCGATACGCAGTATTTT. It codes for CASSPSARESDTQYF. The gene calls are TRBV14 and TRBJ2-3, with TRBD2 as a possible D gene (5 bases). The CDR3 is 15 residues long. Trimming removed 4 bases at V and 6 bases at J, with 17 bases between. Germline V lookup: CDR1 SGHDN, CDR2 FVKESK.

This clonotype was seen many times. J is TRBJ2-7 and V is TRBV12-5; 9 bases align to TRBD1. This CDR3 has 15 amino acids. The trim removed 5 bases at V and 3 bases at J, leaving 8 bases unmatched. CDR1 is LGHNT, CDR2 FRNRAP, per germline. CDR3 bases: TGTGCTAGTGGTCCTCCGGGACAGGGTAACTACGAGCAGTACTTC. Its protein product is CASGPPGQGNYEQYF. Variable domain in full (rest from reference TRBV12-5 and TRBJ2-7): DARVTQTPRHKVTEMGQEVTMRCQPILGHNTVFWYRQTMMQGLELLAYFRNRAPLDDSGMPKDRFSAEMPDATLATLKIQPSEPRDSAVYFCASGPPGQGNYEQYFGPGTRLTVT.

Of note for this clonotype: With a much larger clone just one base away, this may be a read error. The chain uses TRBV29-1 and TRBJ1-1, with 7 bases that match TRBD1. J lost 0 bases, V lost 3 bases, and 4 bases had no gene match. Per germline, CDR1 SQVTM and CDR2 ANQGSEA. The CDR3 runs 14 residues. CDR3 sequence reads: CSVDQGDLNTEAFF. CDR3 in DNA: TGCAGCGTTGATCAGGGGGACCTGAACACTGAAGCTTTCTTT.